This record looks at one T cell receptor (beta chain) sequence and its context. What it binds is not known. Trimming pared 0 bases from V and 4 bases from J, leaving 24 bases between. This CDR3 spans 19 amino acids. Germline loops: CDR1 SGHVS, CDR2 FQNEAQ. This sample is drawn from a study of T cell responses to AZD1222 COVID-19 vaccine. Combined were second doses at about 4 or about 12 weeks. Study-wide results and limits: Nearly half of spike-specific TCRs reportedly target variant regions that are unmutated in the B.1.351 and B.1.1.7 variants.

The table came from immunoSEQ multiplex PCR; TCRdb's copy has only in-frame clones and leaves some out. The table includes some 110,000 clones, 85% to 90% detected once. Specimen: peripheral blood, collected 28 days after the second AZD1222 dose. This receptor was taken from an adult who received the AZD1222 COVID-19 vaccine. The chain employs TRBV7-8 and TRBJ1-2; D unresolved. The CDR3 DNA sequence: TGTGCCAGCAGCTTAGCGATCCTCGAATGGGCAGGAGGTACCTATGGCTACACCTTC. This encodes CASSLAILEWAGGTYGYTF. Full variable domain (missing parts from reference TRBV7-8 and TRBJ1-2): GAGVSQSPRYKVAKRGQDVALRCDPISGHVSLFWYQQALGQGPEFLTYFQNEAQLDKSGLPSDRFFAERPEGSVSTLKIQRTQQEDSAVYLCASSLAILEWAGGTYGYTFGSGTRLTVV.